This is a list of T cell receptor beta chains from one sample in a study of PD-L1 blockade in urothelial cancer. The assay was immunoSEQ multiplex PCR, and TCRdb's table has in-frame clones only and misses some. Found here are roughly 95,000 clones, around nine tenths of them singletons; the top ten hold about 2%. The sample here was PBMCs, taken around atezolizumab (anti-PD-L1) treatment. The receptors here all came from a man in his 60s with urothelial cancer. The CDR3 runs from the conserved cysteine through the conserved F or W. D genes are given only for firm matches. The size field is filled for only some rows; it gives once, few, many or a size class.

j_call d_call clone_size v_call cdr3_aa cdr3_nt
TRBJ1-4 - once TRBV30 CAGQGNEKLFF TGTGCCGGCCAGGGGAATGAAAAACTGTTTTTT
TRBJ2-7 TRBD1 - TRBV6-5 CASSAGGREQYF TGTGCCAGCAGTGCAGGGGGTCGCGAGCAGTACTTC
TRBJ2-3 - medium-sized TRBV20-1 CSGAGTDTQYF TGCAGTGGAGCGGGCACAGATACGCAGTATTTT
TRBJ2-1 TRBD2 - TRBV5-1 CASSLGAVVGGNEQFF TGCGCCAGCAGCTTGGGTGCAGTCGTGGGGGGGAATGAGCAGTTCTTC
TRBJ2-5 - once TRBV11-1 CASQLAGFGETQYF TGTGCCAGCCAATTAGCAGGGTTCGGGGAGACCCAGTACTTC
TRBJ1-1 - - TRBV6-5 CASRHRESAEAFF TGTGCCAGCAGGCACAGGGAAAGCGCTGAAGCTTTCTTT
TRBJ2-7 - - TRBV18 CASSTWTDKEQYF TGTGCCAGCTCAACCTGGACGGACAAAGAGCAGTACTTC
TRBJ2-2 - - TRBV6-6 CASSPLVGGELFF TGTGCCAGCAGTCCCTTGGTCGGCGGGGAGCTGTTTTTT
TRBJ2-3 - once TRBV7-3 CASSLYPGSTDTQYF TGTGCCAGCAGCTTATATCCGGGAAGCACAGATACGCAGTATTTT
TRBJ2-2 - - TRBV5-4 CASSSIQSVGGELFF TGTGCCAGCAGTTCTATACAGTCTGTTGGCGGGGAGCTGTTTTTT
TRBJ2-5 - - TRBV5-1 CASSFGRSQQETQYF TGCGCCAGCAGCTTTGGAAGGTCCCAACAGGAGACCCAGTACTTC
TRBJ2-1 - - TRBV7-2 CASSLRGQEYNEQFF TGTGCCAGCAGCTTACGTGGCCAGGAATACAATGAGCAGTTCTTC
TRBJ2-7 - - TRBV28 CASSLRVSGVFGSSYEQYF TGTGCCAGCAGTTTACGGGTTAGCGGCGTGTTCGGTAGCTCCTACGAGCAGTACTTC
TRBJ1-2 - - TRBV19 CASSPHGLAGLNYGYTF TGTGCCAGTAGTCCCCACGGATTGGCAGGGCTCAACTATGGCTACACCTTC
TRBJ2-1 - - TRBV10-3 CAISVLQNNEQFF TGTGCCATCAGTGTGTTACAAAACAATGAGCAGTTCTTC
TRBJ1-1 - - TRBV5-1 CASSLATGPNTEAFF TGCGCCAGCAGCTTAGCCACAGGGCCGAACACTGAAGCTTTCTTT
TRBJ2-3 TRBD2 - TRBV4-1 CASRAGLAGGPDTQYF TGCGCCAGCAGGGCTGGACTAGCGGGAGGGCCAGATACGCAGTATTTT
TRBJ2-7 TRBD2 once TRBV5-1 CASSQTTSGSYEQYF TGCGCCAGCAGCCAAACGACTAGCGGGAGCTACGAGCAGTACTTC
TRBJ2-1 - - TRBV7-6 CASSLRRGEQFF TGTGCCAGCAGCTTGCGAAGGGGTGAGCAGTTCTTC
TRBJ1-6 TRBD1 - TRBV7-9 CASSVGTDYSNSPLHF TGTGCCAGCAGCGTTGGGACAGATTACTCTAATTCACCCCTCCACTTT
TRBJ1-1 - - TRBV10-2 CASSGVVNTEAFF TGCGCCAGCAGCGGGGTTGTGAACACTGAAGCTTTCTTT
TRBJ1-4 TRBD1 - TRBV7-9 CASRQGTDNEKLFF TGTGCCAGCCGGCAGGGGACAGATAATGAAAAACTGTTTTTT
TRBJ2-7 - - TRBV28 CASSLGTPEQYF TGTGCCAGCAGTTTGGGGACTCCCGAGCAGTACTTC
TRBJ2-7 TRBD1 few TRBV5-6 CASTGVGFEQYF TGTGCCTCAACAGGGGTAGGGTTCGAGCAGTACTTC
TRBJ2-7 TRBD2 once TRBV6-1 CASSEGFWRGTSYEQYF TGTGCCAGCAGTGAGGGCTTTTGGCGGGGGACCTCCTACGAGCAGTACTTC
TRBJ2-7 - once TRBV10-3 CAISESGAPEQYF TGTGCCATCAGTGAGTCGGGGGCTCCCGAGCAGTACTTC
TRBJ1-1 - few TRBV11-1 CASSAQRNTEAFF TGTGCCAGCAGCGCACAAAGGAACACTGAAGCTTTCTTT
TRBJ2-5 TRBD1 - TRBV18 CASSLTGERETQYF TGTGCCAGCTCACTAACAGGGGAGCGGGAGACCCAGTACTTC
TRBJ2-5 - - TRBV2 CASRGTYDGGQYF TGTGCCAGCAGGGGGACATATGACGGAGGCCAGTACTTC
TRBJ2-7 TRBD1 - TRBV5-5 CASSFAGQGIYEQYF TGTGCCAGCAGCTTCGCGGGACAGGGGATCTACGAGCAGTACTTC
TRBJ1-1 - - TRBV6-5 CASSYGGGLDTEAFF TGTGCCAGCAGTTACGGGGGGGGGTTAGACACTGAAGCTTTCTTT
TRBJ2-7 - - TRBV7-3 CASSLEPLEEQYF TGTGCCAGCAGCTTAGAGCCGCTGGAGGAGCAGTACTTC
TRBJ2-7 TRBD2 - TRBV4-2 CASSQETGTGGSYEQYF TGTGCCAGCAGCCAAGAGACCGGGACCGGGGGGAGCTACGAGCAGTACTTC
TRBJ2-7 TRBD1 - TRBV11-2 CASSLDQGTGSEQYF TGTGCCAGCAGCTTAGATCAAGGGACAGGGAGCGAGCAGTACTTC
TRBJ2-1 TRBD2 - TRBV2 CASTLAGGAYNEQFF TGTGCCAGCACCCTAGCGGGAGGGGCCTACAATGAGCAGTTCTTC
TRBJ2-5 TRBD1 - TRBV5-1 CASSWEPGQRQETQYF TGCGCCAGCAGCTGGGAACCGGGACAGCGTCAAGAGACCCAGTACTTC
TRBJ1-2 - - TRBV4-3 CASSQDSGFSNYGYTF TGCGCCAGCAGCCAAGACTCCGGGTTTTCTAACTATGGCTACACCTTC
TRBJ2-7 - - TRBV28 CMVTGLGGTLNEQYF TGTATGGTCACAGGTCTAGGCGGGACTCTCAACGAGCAGTACTTC
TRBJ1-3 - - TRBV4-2 CASSQTLEGNGNTIYF TGTGCCAGCAGCCAGACCCTTGAGGGAAACGGAAACACCATATATTTT
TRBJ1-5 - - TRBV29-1 CSAAEGGQPQHF TGCAGCGCCGCCGAGGGCGGGCAGCCCCAGCATTTT
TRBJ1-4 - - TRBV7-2 CASSPRTGYNEKLFF TGTGCCAGCAGCCCGCGCACAGGGTACAATGAAAAACTGTTTTTT
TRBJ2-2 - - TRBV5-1 CASTPGTPNTGELFF TGCGCCAGCACCCCCGGGACACCGAACACCGGGGAGCTGTTTTTT
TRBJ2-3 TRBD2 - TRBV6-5 CASSSSGGYADTQYF TGTGCCAGCAGTTCTAGCGGGGGGTATGCAGATACGCAGTATTTT